This T cell receptor beta chain emerged from a study of blood T cells in healthy people across ages. The CDR3 runs 12 residues. The V gene's germline CDR1 is MNHNS and CDR2 SASEGT. V was shortened by 4 bases and J by 4 bases, with 5 bases between the two germline ends. A sample-barcoded 5' primer and a J-beta primer mix were used in a second PCR of roughly 6 to 12 cycles. TCRdb fed the 5' RACE reads into MiXCR, producing one record per CDR3 protein. The profile covers 600,000 or so distinct CDR3 sequences, with roughly 30% appearing a single time and more than 15% taken by the ten largest. Every participating donor contributed approximately 10 milliliters of peripheral blood through a draw. There are many counts of this clonotype.

The clonotype originates from a woman older than 75 in good health. This chain joins TRBV6-1 and TRBJ2-1; D not certain. The sequenced sample was blood. The CDR3 loop reads CASSATYNEQFF. In DNA, the CDR3 is TGTGCCAGCAGTGCGACGTACAATGAGCAGTTCTTC.